Listed here is a single T cell receptor (beta chain). The antigen it recognizes is unknown. Qualities for individual bases were not recorded, and no much larger clone is one base off. This entry comes from a study of blood T cell repertoires in COVID-19 (dated by TCRdb to the early 2020s). Broadly, across the study: Samples covering the acute and convalescent phases of COVID-19 were provided by collaborators in the United States, Italy and Spain. Deeply sampled blood TCRbeta repertoires from subjects exposed to, actively infected with, or recovered from COVID-19 were included in the dataset. A freely available public database, intended as a resource for researchers studying the immune response to SARS-CoV-2, is where the repertoires were released. HLA class I and class II types, where available, came from metadata supplied by the sample provider rather than from assay-based typing. The samples were drawn from the first 160 participants of the ongoing ImmuneRACE study and from some 1,300 subjects provided by 6 global collaborators. The sample metadata nearly always contained a de-identified subject ID, COVID-19 status, age in years and sex. The material from the prospective study consisted of cDNA or gDNA derived from T cells, B-cell-depleted T cells, or PBMCs.

CDR3 length: 16 amino acids, cysteine to phenylalanine. The CDR3 DNA has 48 bases and is translated from base 1. V drops 1 base and J drops 5 bases, leaving 17 bases in between. CDR1 and CDR2 are drawn from the germline V gene: SGHTA, FQGNSA. Overall results and qualifications from the work: The quantity of clinical and demographic metadata differed by source and by participant and was supplied without curation.

TCRbeta CDR3 regions were amplified from genomic DNA by means of the immunoSEQ Assay, a bias-controlled multiplex PCR. The authors processed their data as follows. Within the assay, amplification of reference gene primers was used to estimate how many nucleated cells each sample contained. To quantify the absolute abundance of each unique TCRbeta CDR3 rearrangement, sequence reads were collapsed and filtered. For each sample, productive Simpson clonality was calculated by taking the square root of Simpson's diversity index across productive rearrangements. The table was pulled from immuneACCESS by TCRdb, which kept in-frame rearrangements only. Such tables lose some clones; where checked, under half of the loss comes from unresolved V genes, and the rest has no known cause. The V and J calls and clone size were taken over from that table, and D and trimming were inferred from the DNA. This sample holds roughly 73,000 clones; 70% to 85% were observed only once. 1.5% to 2% of the sample is taken by the ten largest.

The collaborating institutions used their own protocols to collect whole blood in K2EDTA tubes. For TCRbeta analysis, collaborators shipped samples as frozen whole blood, isolated PBMCs, or DNA extracted from either of those sample types. The sample was peripheral blood. The rearrangement combines TRBV7-2 with TRBJ2-5; D gene: possibly TRBD1, on 6 matching bases. The TCR sequence derives from a woman aged 60-75 years with acute or convalescent COVID-19. CDR3 protein: CASSLGTTGGPETQYF. The base sequence is TGTGCCAGCAGCTTAGGAACGACAGGCGGCCCCGAGACCCAGTACTTC.